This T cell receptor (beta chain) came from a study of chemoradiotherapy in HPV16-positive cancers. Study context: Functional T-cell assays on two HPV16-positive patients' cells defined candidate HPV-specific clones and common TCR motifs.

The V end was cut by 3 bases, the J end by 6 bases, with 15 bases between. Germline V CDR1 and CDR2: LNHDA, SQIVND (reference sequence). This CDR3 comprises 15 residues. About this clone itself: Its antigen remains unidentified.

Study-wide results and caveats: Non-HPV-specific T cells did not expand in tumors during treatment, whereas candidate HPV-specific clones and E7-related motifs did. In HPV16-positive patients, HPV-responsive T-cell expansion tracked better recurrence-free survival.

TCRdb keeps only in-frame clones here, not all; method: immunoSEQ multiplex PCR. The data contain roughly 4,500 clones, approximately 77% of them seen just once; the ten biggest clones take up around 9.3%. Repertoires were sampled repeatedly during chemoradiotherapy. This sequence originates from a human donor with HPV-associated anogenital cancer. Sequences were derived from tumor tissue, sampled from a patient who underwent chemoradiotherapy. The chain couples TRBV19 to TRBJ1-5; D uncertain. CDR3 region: CASSISTALGQPQHF. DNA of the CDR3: TGTGCCAGTAGTATCAGCACAGCTCTTGGTCAGCCCCAGCATTTT.